Presented here are 24 T cell receptor beta chains from one specimen sequenced in a study of T-cell memory formation after mild COVID-19. TCRdb independently ran MiXCR on the 5' RACE reads; one entry per CDR3 protein. The sample lists roughly 86,000 distinct CDR3 sequences, about 14% seen once, with about two fifths in the top ten. Specimen: PBMCs or a T cell subset sorted from them (not recorded which). The receptors were gathered from a man aged 18-30 years who had mild COVID-19 (a few samples of this study predate the infection). Cell type and time point are not known.

This clonotype has ten or more counts. The rearrangement links TRBV12-5 to TRBJ2-1; 8 bases are a match to TRBD1. Germline CDR1 LGHNT, CDR2 FRNRAP. The V gene end was trimmed by 6 bases and the J gene end by 7 bases; junction bases not matched to a gene: 8. This CDR3 region has 14 residues. The CDR3 DNA reads TGTGCTAGTGGAGAAGCGACAGGGGTTAATGAGCAGTTCTTC. It translates to CASGEATGVNEQFF. Full variable domain (missing parts from reference TRBV12-5 and TRBJ2-1): DARVTQTPRHKVTEMGQEVTMRCQPILGHNTVFWYRQTMMQGLELLAYFRNRAPLDDSGMPKDRFSAEMPDATLATLKIQPSEPRDSAVYFCASGEATGVNEQFFGPGTRLTVL.

The chain carries TRBV12-5 and TRBJ1-5; 9 nucleotides agree with TRBD1. The germline gives CDR1 LGHNT, CDR2 FRNRAP. The V and J ends lost 6 bases and 1 base, in that order; junction bases with no gene match: 4. The CDR3 sequence is 15 residues long. Written as DNA, the CDR3 is TGTGCTAGTGGCCCGGACAGGGGCAGCAATCAGCCCCAGCATTTT. It encodes CASGPDRGSNQPQHF.

This clonotype is large (0.1 to 1%) in the sample. The chain has TRBV5-4 and TRBJ1-6, with D unresolved. This CDR3 spans 16 amino acids. Trimming took off 5 bases at V and 0 bases at J, with 12 bases between the two ends. CDR1 and CDR2 (germline): SGHNT, YYREEE (reference sequence). The CDR3 reads CASRAMKGSYNSPLHF. CDR3 nucleotide sequence: TGTGCCAGCAGGGCCATGAAGGGCTCCTATAATTCACCCCTCCACTTT.

The table lists this clonotype with a few counts. This chain connects TRBV11-2 to TRBJ2-2, with D tentatively TRBD2 (6 bases). The CDR3 runs to 12 residues. Germline V gene data show CDR1 as SGHAT and CDR2 as FQNNGV. CDR3 amino acids: CATLGGTGELFF. In DNA form, the CDR3 reads TGTGCAACGTTGGGGGGCACCGGGGAGCTGTTTTTT.

This sequence joins TRBV7-6 and TRBJ2-1; 8 bases map to TRBD1. The J segment lost 6 bases and the V segment lost 1 base, leaving 5 bases of the junction unmatched. CDR1 is SGHVS and CDR2 is FNYEAQ in the germline V gene. This CDR3 comprises 15 residues. DNA of the CDR3: TGTGCCAGCAGCTTAGGAGGGGGGACAGGCAATGAGCAGTTCTTC. Its translation is CASSLGGGTGNEQFF. Full variable domain (missing parts from reference TRBV7-6 and TRBJ2-1): GAGVSQSPRYKVTKRGQDVALRCDPISGHVSLYWYRQALGQGPEFLTYFNYEAQQDKSGLPNDRFSAERPEGSISTLTIQRTEQRDSAMYRCASSLGGGTGNEQFFGPGTRLTVL.

The chain carries TRBV12-3 or TRBV12-4 and TRBJ1-5; 7 bases match TRBD1. The CDR3 contains 15 residues. V lost 6 bases and J lost 0; bases outside the gene matches: 5. The CDR3 DNA reads TGTGCCAGCAGCTCGACAGGGTATAGCAATCAGCCCCAGCATTTT. This encodes CASSSTGYSNQPQHF.

The chain joins TRBV7-6 to TRBJ1-6; no clear D. This CDR3 is 13 amino acids long. Trimming took off 1 base at V and 9 bases at J, with 7 bases between the two ends. Germline CDR1 and CDR2: SGHVS and FNYEAQ. Written as DNA, the CDR3 is TGTGCCAGCAGCTTAGGCGGCGGTTCACCCCTCCACTTT. Its protein is CASSLGGGSPLHF.

This clonotype showed up many times. The chain carries TRBV12-3 or TRBV12-4 and TRBJ1-5; D not certain. The CDR3 runs 13 residues. Trimming shortened V by 6 bases and J by 0 bases, and 6 bases separated the two germline ends. The CDR3 DNA reads as TGTGCCAGCAGCACGGGTAGCAATCAGCCCCAGCATTTT. The encoded protein is CASSTGSNQPQHF.

This clonotype came up many times. The chain is built from TRBV7-9 and TRBJ2-3; 9 bases line up with TRBD2. V lost 5 bases, J lost 3 bases, and 3 bases stayed unmatched. The V gene's germline CDR1 is SEHNR and CDR2 FQNEAQ (reference sequence). The CDR3 contains 14 residues. The CDR3 spells CASSAGGHTDTQYF. DNA of the CDR3: TGTGCCAGCAGCGCGGGGGGGCATACAGATACGCAGTATTTT.

Many counts were recorded for this clonotype. The V call is TRBV6-5, the J call TRBJ2-7; 9 bases line up with TRBD1. The CDR3 is made up of 14 amino acids. Trimming took 5 bases from V and 7 from J; bases not matched to a gene: 9. CDR1 and CDR2 (germline): MNHEY, SVGAGI. The CDR3 loop reads CASSPGQGVGEQYV. In nucleotides, the CDR3 is TGTGCCAGCAGTCCGGGACAGGGAGTGGGAGAGCAGTACGTC.

The rearrangement joins TRBV6-5 to TRBJ2-5, with 13 positions matching TRBD2. The CDR3 contains 17 residues. Trimming removed 4 bases from V and 3 bases from J; junction bases left unmatched: 8. Germline-derived CDR1 and CDR2 are MNHEY and SVGAGI. The CDR3 sequence is CASSWTSGGHRKETQYF. The CDR3, as DNA: TGTGCCAGCAGTTGGACTAGCGGGGGACACCGAAAAGAGACCCAGTACTTC.

This chain connects TRBV28 to TRBJ1-1; TRBD1 matches at 7 bases. CDR1 MDHEN and CDR2 SYDVKM come from the germline V gene. J lost 1 base, V lost 6 bases, and 8 bases had no gene match. The CDR3 is made up of 15 amino acids. The DNA for the CDR3 is TGTGCCAGCAGAGCGACAGGGATAGGGAACACTGAAGCTTTCTTT. Its protein is CASRATGIGNTEAFF.

The rearrangement uses TRBV4-1 and TRBJ1-1; possible D gene TRBD1, 5 bases. The V end lost 0 bases, the J end lost 1 base, and 9 bases lay between the germline ends. Germline values: CDR1 MGHRA, CDR2 YSYEKL. The CDR3 spans 15 residues. Here the CDR3 reads CASSQERGQNTEAFF. CDR3 bases: TGCGCCAGCAGCCAAGAGAGGGGCCAGAACACTGAAGCTTTCTTT.

The chain has TRBV29-1 and TRBJ2-3; D gene uncertain. Between the trimmed V and J ends, which lost 3 bases and 4 bases, there was a span of 11 bases. CDR1 and CDR2 from the germline V gene are SQVTM and ANQGSEA. The CDR3 is 13 residues long. CDR3 sequence: CSVEDIRADTQYF. The CDR3 DNA follows: TGCAGCGTTGAGGATATAAGGGCAGATACGCAGTATTTT.

The sample holds a few counts of this clonotype. The chain recombines TRBV6-1 with TRBJ1-5, with 8 positions matching TRBD1. V dropped 10 bases and J dropped 4; count of bases not matched to a gene: 12. The germline gives CDR1 MNHNS, CDR2 SASEGT. The length of the CDR3 is 15 residues. The CDR3 nucleotides read TGTGCCACCGGCTTGACAGGGGTTGGTAATCAGCCCCAGCATTTT. Translating gives CATGLTGVGNQPQHF.

This clonotype was seen only a few times. J is TRBJ2-3 and V is TRBV7-9; no clear D. V lost 8 bases to trimming and J lost 7 bases, with 10 bases between them. The germline V gene encodes CDR1 SEHNR and CDR2 FQNEAQ (reference sequence). This CDR3 has 11 residues. The CDR3 reads CASAPAYTQYF. In DNA form, the CDR3 reads TGTGCCAGCGCGCCCGCCTATACGCAGTATTTT.

Ten or more counts support this clonotype. This rearrangement joins TRBV12-3 or TRBV12-4 to TRBJ2-7; TRBD2 matches 7 bases. There are 14 residues in the CDR3. Germline trimming cut 8 bases from V and 2 bases from J; bases unmatched to any gene: 9. The chain's CDR3 is CASGGASGTYEQYF. The CDR3 nucleotides are TGTGCCAGCGGTGGCGCTAGCGGAACCTACGAGCAGTACTTC.

This clonotype has a handful of counts. The chain uses TRBV6-6 and TRBJ2-7; unclear D gene. The CDR3 length is 14 residues. The V gene lost 5 bases and the J gene lost 3 bases, with 14 bases spanning the gap. Germline CDR1 is MNHNY and CDR2 is SVGAGI (reference sequence). CDR3 region: CASSTPGQYYEQYV. The CDR3 coding sequence is TGTGCCAGCAGTACCCCCGGGCAGTACTACGAGCAGTACGTC.

V usage is TRBV4-1 and J usage is TRBJ1-1; D unresolved. V was pared by 3 bases and J by 6 bases, with 11 bases between. In germline, CDR1 is MGHRA, CDR2 YSYEKL. The length of the CDR3 is 13 residues. The CDR3 bases are TGCGCCAGCAGCCACTCGTCAAACCCTGAAGCTTTCTTT. Its translation: CASSHSSNPEAFF.

The rearrangement joins TRBV15 to TRBJ2-1, with 10 bases that match TRBD2. The CDR3 runs to 14 residues. In germline, CDR1 is LNHNV, CDR2 YYDKDF (reference sequence). Unmatched junction bases numbered 2, after V lost 0 bases and J lost 9 bases. The DNA of the CDR3 is TGTGCCACCAGCAGAGATCGACTAGCGGGTGAGCAGTTCTTC. It encodes CATSRDRLAGEQFF.

J is TRBJ2-7 and V is TRBV7-9; TRBD1 might be the D (6 bases). The V gene lost 5 bases and the J gene lost 3 bases, with 11 bases spanning the gap. The germline CDR1 and CDR2 sequences are SEHNR and FQNEAQ (reference sequence). The CDR3 totals 13 residues. As DNA, the CDR3 is TGTGCCAGCAGCCCGGTAGGGGGCTACGAGCAGTACGTC. It specifies CASSPVGGYEQYV.

This clonotype was recorded a few times. The chain combines TRBV6-5 with TRBJ2-2; possibly TRBD2 for D (6 bases). The V gene lost 2 bases and the J gene lost 4 bases, with 8 bases spanning the gap. The CDR3 is 14 amino acids. Germline CDR1 MNHEY, CDR2 SVGAGI. This chain's CDR3 is CASSYGEATGELFF. The CDR3 DNA is TGTGCCAGCAGTTACGGGGAGGCCACCGGGGAGCTGTTTTTT.

This clonotype occurred a few times. The CDR3 is CASSSPGQPLTEAFF. In DNA form, the CDR3 reads TGTGCCAGCAGCTCGCCGGGACAGCCTCTGACTGAAGCTTTCTTT. The chain uses TRBV7-2 and TRBJ1-1, with 7 bases fitting TRBD1. This CDR3 region has 15 residues. Germline CDR1 reads SGHTA; CDR2 reads FQGNSA. The ends lost 4 bases at V and 5 bases at J; junction bases unmatched: 10.

This clonotype was seen many times. V usage is TRBV12-3 or TRBV12-4 and J usage is TRBJ1-1; 8 positions agree with TRBD1. V shed 4 bases and J 2 bases; nucleotides not matched to a gene: 6. The CDR3 spans 15 residues. CDR3 in DNA: TGTGCCAGCAGTTACACAGGGGGAGGAAACACTGAAGCTTTCTTT. Residues: CASSYTGGGNTEAFF.